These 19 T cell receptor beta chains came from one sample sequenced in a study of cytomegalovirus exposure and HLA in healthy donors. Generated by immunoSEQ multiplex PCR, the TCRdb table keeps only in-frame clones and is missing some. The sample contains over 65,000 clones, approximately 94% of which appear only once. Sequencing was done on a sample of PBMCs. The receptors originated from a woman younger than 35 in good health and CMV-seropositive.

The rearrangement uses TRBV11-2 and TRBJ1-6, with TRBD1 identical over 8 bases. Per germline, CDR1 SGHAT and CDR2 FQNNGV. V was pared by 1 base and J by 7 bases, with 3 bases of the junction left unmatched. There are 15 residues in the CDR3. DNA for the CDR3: TGTGCCAGCAGCTTAGGGACAGGGATAAATTCACCCCTCCACTTT. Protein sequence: CASSLGTGINSPLHF.

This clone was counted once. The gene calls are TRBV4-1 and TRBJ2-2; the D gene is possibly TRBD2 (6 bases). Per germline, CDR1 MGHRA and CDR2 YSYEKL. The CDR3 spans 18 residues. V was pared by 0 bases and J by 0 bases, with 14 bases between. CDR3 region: CASSQDTPGASNTGELFF. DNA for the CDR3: TGCGCCAGCAGCCAAGATACCCCGGGAGCTTCGAACACCGGGGAGCTGTTTTTT.

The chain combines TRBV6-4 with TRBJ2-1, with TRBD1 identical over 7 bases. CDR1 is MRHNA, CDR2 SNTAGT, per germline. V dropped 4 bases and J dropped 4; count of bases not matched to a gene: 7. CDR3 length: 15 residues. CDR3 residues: CASSARDRPYNEQFF. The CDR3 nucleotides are TGTGCCAGCAGTGCTCGGGACAGACCATACAATGAGCAGTTCTTC.

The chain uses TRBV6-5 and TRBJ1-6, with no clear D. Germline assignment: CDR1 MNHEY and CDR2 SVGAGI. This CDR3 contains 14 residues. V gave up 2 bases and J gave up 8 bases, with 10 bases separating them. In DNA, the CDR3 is TGTGCCAGCAGTTACGAGTCGGGAGATTCACCCCTCCACTTT. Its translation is CASSYESGDSPLHF.

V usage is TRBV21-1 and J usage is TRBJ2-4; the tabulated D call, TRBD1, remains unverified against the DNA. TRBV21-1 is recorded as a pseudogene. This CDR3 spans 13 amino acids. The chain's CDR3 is CASSKGAVGIQYF. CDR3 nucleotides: TGTGCCAGCAGCAAAGGGGCAGTGGGCATTCAGTACTTC.

The CDR3 sequence is CAWSVRAANYGYTF. The CDR3 DNA reads as TGTGCCTGGAGTGTACGTGCAGCTAACTATGGCTACACCTTC. The genes are TRBV30 and TRBJ1-2; unclear D gene. Trimming shortened V by 0 bases and J by 0 bases, and 8 bases separated the two germline ends. The CDR3 runs 14 residues. The germline gives CDR1 GTSNPN, CDR2 SVGIG (reference sequence).

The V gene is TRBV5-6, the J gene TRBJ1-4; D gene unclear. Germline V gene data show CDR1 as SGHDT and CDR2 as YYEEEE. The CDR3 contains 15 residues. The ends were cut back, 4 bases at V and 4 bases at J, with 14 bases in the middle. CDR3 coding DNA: TGTGCCAGCAGCCACCGACACCCTAATAATGAAAAACTGTTTTTT. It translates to CASSHRHPNNEKLFF.

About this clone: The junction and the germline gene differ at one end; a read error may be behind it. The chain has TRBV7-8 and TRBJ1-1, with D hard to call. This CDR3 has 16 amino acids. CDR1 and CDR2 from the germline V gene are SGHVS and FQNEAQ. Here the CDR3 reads CASSSKVRGGNSEAFF. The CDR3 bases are TGTGCCAGCAGCTCAAAAGTTAGAGGAGGGAACTCTGAAGCTTTCTTT. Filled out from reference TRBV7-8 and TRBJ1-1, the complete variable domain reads GAGVSQSPRYKVAKRGQDVALRCDPISGHVSLFWYQQALGQGPEFLTYFQNEAQLDKSGLPSDRFFAERPEGSVSTLKIQRTQQEDSAVYLCASSSKVRGGNSEAFFGQGTRLTVV.

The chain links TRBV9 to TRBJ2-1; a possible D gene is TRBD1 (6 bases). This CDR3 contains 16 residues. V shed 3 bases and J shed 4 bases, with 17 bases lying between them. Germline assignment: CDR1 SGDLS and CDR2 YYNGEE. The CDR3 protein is CASSAYDRLGYNEQFF. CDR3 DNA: TGTGCCAGCAGCGCCTACGACAGGTTAGGGTACAATGAGCAGTTCTTC.

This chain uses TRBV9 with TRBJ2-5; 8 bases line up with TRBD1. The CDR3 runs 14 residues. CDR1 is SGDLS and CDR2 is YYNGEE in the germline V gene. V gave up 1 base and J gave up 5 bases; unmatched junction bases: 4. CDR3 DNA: TGTGCCAGCAGCGTACAGGGGGCGGGTGAGACCCAGTACTTC. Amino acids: CASSVQGAGETQYF. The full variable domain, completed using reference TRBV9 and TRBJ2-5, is DSGVTQTPKHLITATGQRVTLRCSPRSGDLSVYWYQQSLDQGLQFLIQYYNGEERAKGNILERFSAQQFPDLHSELNLSSLELGDSALYFCASSVQGAGETQYFGPGTRLLVL.

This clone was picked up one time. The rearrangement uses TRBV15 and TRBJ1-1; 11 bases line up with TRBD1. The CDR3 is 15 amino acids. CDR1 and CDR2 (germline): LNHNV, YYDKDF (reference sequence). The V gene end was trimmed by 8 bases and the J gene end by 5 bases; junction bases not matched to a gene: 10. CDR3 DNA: TGTGCCACCCTAACCGGGACAGGGGGTTTAACTGAAGCTTTCTTT. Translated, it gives CATLTGTGGLTEAFF.

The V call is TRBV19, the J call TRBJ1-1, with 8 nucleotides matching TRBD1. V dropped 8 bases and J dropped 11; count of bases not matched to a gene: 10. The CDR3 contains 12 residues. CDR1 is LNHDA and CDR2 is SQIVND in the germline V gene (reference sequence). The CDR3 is CASGSGGAEAFF. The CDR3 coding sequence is TGTGCCAGTGGTTCAGGGGGCGCAGAGGCTTTCTTT.

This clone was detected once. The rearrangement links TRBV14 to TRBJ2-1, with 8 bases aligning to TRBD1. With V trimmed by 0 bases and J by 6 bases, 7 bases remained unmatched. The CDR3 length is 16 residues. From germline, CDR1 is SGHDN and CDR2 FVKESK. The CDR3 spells CASSQDLDRAGNEQFF. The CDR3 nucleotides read TGTGCCAGCAGCCAAGATCTGGACAGGGCGGGCAATGAGCAGTTCTTC.

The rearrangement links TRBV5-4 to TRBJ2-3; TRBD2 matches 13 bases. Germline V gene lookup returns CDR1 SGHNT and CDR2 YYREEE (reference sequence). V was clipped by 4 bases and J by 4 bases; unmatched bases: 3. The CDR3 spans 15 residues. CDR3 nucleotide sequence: TGTGCCAGCAGCCCCGGACTAGCGGGGGCAGATACGCAGTATTTT. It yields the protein CASSPGLAGADTQYF.

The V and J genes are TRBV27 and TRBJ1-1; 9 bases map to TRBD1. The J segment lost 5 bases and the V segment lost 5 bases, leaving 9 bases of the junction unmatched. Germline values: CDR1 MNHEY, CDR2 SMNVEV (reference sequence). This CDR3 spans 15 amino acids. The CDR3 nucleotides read TGTGCCAGCAGTACACGGGGACAGGGCTCTACTGAAGCTTTCTTT. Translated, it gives CASSTRGQGSTEAFF.

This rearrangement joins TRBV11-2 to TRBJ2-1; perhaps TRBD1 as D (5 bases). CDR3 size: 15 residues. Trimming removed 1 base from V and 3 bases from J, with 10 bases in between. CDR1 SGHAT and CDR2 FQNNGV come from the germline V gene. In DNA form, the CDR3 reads TGTGCCAGCAGCTTAGCAGGGAACGACTACAATGAGCAGTTCTTC. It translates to CASSLAGNDYNEQFF.

This chain's CDR3 is CASSQGSGGNSPLHF. Here the CDR3 DNA reads TGCGCCAGCAGCCAAGGGTCGGGTGGCAATTCACCCCTCCACTTT. J is TRBJ1-6 and V is TRBV4-3, with D hard to call. Trimming stripped 1 base from V and 7 bases from J, with 11 bases between. The CDR3 has 15 residues. Germline CDR1 LGHNA, CDR2 YSLEER.

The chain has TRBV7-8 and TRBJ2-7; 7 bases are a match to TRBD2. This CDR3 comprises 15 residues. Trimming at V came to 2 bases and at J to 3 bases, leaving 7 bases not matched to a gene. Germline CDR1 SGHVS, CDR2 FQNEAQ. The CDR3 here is CASSLRAGRIYEQYF. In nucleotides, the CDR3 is TGTGCCAGCAGCTTAAGAGCGGGAAGGATCTACGAGCAGTACTTC.

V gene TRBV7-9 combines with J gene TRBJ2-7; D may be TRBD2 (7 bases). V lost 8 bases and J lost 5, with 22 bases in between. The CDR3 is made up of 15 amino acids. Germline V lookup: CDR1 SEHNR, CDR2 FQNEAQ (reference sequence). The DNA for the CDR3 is TGTGCCAGCCCACCCGGGGAGGGGGGATTCAACGAGCAGTACTTC. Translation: CASPPGEGGFNEQYF.